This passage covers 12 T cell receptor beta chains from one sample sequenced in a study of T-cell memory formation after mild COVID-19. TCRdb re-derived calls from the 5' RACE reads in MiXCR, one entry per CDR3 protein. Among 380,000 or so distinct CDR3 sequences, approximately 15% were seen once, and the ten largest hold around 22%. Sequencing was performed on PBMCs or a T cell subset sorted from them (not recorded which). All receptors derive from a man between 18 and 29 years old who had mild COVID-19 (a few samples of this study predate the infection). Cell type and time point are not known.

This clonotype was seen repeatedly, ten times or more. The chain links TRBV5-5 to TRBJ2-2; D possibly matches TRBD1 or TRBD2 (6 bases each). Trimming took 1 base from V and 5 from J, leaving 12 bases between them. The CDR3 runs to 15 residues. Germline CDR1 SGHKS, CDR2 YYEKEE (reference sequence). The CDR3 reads CASSLRGQGTGELFF. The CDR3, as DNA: TGTGCCAGCAGCTTGCGGGGGCAGGGGACCGGGGAGCTGTTTTTT.

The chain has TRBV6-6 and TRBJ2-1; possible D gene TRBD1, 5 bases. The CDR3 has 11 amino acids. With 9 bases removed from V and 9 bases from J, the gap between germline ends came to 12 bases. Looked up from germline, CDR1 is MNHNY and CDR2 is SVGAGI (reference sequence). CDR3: CASCQGSEQFF. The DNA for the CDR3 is TGTGCCAGTTGTCAGGGCAGTGAGCAGTTCTTC.

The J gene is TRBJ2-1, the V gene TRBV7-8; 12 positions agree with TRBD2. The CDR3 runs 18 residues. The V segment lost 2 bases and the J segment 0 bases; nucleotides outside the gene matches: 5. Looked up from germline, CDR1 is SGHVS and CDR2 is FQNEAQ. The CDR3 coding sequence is TGTGCCAGCAGCTTATTGGGACTAGCGGGTAGCTCCTACAATGAGCAGTTCTTC. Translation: CASSLLGLAGSSYNEQFF.

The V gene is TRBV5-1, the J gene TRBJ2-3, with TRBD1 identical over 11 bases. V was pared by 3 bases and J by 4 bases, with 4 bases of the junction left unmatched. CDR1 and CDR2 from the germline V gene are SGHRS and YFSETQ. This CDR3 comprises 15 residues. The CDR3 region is CASSSGTGGADTQYF. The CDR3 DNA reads TGCGCCAGCAGCTCAGGGACAGGGGGTGCAGATACGCAGTATTTT.

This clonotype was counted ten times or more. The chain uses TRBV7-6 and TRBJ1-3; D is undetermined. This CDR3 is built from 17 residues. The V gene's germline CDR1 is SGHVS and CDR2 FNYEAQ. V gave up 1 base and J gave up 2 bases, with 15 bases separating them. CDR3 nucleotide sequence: TGTGCCAGCAGCTTAGAGGGAAGAATCCGGGCTGGAAACACCATATATTTT. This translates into CASSLEGRIRAGNTIYF.

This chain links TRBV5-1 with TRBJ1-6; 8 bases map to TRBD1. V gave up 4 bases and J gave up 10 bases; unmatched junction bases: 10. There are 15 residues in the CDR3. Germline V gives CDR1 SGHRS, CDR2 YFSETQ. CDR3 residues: CASSGGQGSWSPLHF. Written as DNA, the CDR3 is TGCGCCAGCAGCGGAGGACAGGGATCATGGTCACCCCTCCACTTT. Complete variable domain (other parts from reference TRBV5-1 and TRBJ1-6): KAGVTQTPRYLIKTRGQQVTLSCSPISGHRSVSWYQQTPGQGLQFLFEYFSETQRNKGNFPGRFSGRQFSNSRSEMNVSTLELGDSALYLCASSGGQGSWSPLHFGNGTRLTVT.

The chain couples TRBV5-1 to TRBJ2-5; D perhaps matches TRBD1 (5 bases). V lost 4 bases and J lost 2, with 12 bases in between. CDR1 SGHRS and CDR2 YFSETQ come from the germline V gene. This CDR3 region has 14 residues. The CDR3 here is CASSADKTQETQYF. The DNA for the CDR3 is TGCGCCAGCAGCGCGGACAAGACTCAAGAGACCCAGTACTTC. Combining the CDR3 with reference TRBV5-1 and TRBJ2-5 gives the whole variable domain KAGVTQTPRYLIKTRGQQVTLSCSPISGHRSVSWYQQTPGQGLQFLFEYFSETQRNKGNFPGRFSGRQFSNSRSEMNVSTLELGDSALYLCASSADKTQETQYFGPGTRLLVL.

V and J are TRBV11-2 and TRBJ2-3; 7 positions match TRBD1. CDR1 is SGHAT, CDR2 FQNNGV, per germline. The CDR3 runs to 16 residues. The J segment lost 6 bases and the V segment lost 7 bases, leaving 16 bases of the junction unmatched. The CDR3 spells CASTSRDSILEDTQYF. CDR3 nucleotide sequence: TGTGCCAGCACCTCCAGGGACAGCATTTTAGAGGATACGCAGTATTTT.

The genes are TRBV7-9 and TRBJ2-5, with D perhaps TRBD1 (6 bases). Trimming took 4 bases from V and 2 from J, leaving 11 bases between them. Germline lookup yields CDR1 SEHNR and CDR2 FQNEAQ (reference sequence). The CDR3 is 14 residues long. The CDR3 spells CASSSPTGQETQYF. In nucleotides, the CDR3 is TGTGCCAGCAGCTCACCGACAGGACAAGAGACCCAGTACTTC.

In DNA form, the CDR3 reads TGCGCCAGCAGCCAAGATAGGGGACTAGCGGGGCCCTACGAGCAGTACTTC. Translated: CASSQDRGLAGPYEQYF. The V and J genes are TRBV4-3 and TRBJ2-7, with TRBD2 matching over 13 bases. The CDR3 covers 17 residues. Losses at the gene ends were 0 bases for V and 2 bases for J; bases not matched to a gene: 4. Germline V gives CDR1 LGHNA, CDR2 YSLEER.

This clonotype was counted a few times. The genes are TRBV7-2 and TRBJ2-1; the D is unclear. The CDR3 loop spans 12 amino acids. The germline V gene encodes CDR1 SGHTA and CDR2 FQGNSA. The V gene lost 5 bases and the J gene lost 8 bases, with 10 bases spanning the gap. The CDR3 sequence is CASSPEPYEQFF. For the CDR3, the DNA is TGTGCCAGCAGCCCAGAGCCCTATGAGCAGTTCTTC.

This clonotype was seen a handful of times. CDR3 residues: CSVAPQGGEETQYF. The CDR3 bases are TGCAGCGTTGCCCCCCAGGGAGGGGAAGAGACCCAGTACTTC. V is TRBV29-1 and J is TRBJ2-5, with 7 nucleotides matching TRBD2. The V gene end was trimmed by 4 bases and the J gene end by 3 bases; junction bases not matched to a gene: 8. This CDR3 contains 14 residues. The germline V gene encodes CDR1 SQVTM and CDR2 ANQGSEA.